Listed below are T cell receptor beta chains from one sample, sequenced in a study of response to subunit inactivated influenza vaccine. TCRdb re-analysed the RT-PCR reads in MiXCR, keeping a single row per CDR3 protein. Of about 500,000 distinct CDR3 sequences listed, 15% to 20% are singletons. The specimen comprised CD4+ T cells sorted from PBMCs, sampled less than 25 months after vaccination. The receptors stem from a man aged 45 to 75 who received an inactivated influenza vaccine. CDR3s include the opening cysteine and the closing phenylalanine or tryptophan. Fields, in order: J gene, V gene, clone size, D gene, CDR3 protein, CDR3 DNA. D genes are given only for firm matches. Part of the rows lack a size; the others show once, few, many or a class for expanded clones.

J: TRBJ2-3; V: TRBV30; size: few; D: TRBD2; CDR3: CAWRAGTSGRSDTQYF; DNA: TGTGCCTGGCGCGCCGGGACTAGCGGGAGGTCCGATACGCAGTATTTT
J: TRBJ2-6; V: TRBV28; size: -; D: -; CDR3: CASSLTVSGANVLTF; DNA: TGTGCCAGCAGTTTAACGGTTTCTGGGGCCAACGTCCTGACTTTC
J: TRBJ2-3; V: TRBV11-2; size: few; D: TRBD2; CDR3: CASSSGLSHSTDTQYF; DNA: TGTGCCAGCAGCTCGGGACTATCACATAGCACAGATACGCAGTATTTT
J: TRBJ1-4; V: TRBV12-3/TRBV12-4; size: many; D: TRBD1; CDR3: CASSADRAREKLFF; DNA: TGTGCCAGCAGTGCGGACAGGGCTCGGGAAAAACTGTTTTTT
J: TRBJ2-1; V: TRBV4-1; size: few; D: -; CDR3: CASSQGRSYNEQFF; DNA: TGCGCCAGCAGCCAAGGACGTTCCTACAATGAGCAGTTCTTC
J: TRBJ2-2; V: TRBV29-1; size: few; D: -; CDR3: CSVALVGYTGELFF; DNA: TGCAGCGTCGCTTTGGTTGGCTACACCGGGGAGCTGTTTTTT
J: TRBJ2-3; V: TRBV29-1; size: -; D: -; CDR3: CSVDPGRGTDTQYF; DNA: TGCAGCGTTGATCCAGGGCGAGGTACAGATACGCAGTATTTT
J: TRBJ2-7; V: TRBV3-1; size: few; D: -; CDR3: CASSPVGGLWHEQYF; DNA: TGTGCCAGCAGCCCGGTGGGCGGGCTATGGCACGAGCAGTACTTC
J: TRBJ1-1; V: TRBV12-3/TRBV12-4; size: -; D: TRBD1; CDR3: CASSSQGGSEAFF; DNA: TGTGCCAGCAGTTCACAGGGGGGCTCTGAAGCTTTCTTT
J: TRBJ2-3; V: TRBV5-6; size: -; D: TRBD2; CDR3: CASSFLAGGLTDTQYF; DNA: TGTGCCAGCAGCTTTCTAGCGGGGGGGCTGACAGATACGCAGTATTTT
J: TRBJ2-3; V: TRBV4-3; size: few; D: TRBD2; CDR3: CASSQGLLAGGDTQYF; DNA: TGCGCCAGCAGCCAAGGATTACTAGCGGGAGGAGATACGCAGTATTTT
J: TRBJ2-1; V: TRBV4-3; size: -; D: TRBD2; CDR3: CASSQARGSLSSYNEQFF; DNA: TGCGCCAGCAGCCAAGCGCGGGGGTCCCTCAGCTCCTACAATGAGCAGTTCTTC
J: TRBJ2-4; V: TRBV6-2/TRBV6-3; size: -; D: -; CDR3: CASTALTKNIQYF; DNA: TGTGCCAGCACCGCTCTGACCAAAAACATTCAGTACTTC
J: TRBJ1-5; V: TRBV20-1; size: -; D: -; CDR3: CSANPHSNQPQHF; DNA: TGCAGTGCTAACCCCCATAGCAATCAGCCCCAGCATTTT
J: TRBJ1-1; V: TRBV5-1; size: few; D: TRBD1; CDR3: CASSSTGQGHTEAFF; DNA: TGCGCCAGCAGCTCCACCGGACAGGGGCACACTGAAGCTTTCTTT
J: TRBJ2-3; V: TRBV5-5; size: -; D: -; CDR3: CASSRNPSTYTDTQYF; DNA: TGTGCCAGCAGCCGGAATCCTTCAACGTACACAGATACGCAGTATTTT
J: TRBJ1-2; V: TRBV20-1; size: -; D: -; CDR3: CSARGRPGEINGYTF; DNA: TGCAGTGCTAGAGGGAGGCCGGGAGAGATAAATGGCTACACCTTC
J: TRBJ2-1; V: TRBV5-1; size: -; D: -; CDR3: CASNSGATYNEQFF; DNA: TGCGCCAGCAATAGCGGTGCCACCTACAATGAGCAGTTCTTC
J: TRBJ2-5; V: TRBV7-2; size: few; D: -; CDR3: CASSLGFPGEETQYF; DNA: TGTGCCAGCAGCTTAGGGTTCCCAGGGGAAGAGACCCAGTACTTC
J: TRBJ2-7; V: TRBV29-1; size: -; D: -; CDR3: CSVERDGVEQYF; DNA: TGCAGCGTTGAGAGGGACGGGGTCGAGCAGTACTTC
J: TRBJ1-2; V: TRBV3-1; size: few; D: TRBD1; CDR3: CASSPGQAGYGYTF; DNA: TGTGCCAGCAGCCCTGGACAGGCGGGCTATGGCTACACCTTC